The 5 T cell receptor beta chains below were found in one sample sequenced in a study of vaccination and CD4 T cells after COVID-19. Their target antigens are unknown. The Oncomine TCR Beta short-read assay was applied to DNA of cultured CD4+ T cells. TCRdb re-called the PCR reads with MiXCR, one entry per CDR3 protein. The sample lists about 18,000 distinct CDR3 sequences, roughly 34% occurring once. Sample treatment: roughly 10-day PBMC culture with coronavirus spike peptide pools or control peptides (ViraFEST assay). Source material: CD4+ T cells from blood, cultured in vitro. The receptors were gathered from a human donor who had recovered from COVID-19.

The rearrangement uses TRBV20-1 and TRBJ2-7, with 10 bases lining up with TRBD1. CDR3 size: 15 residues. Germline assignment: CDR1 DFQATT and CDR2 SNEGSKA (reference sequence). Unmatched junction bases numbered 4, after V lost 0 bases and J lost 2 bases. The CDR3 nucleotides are TGCAGTGCTAGAGAGGAAGGACAGGGGGCCTACGAGCAGTACTTC. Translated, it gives CSAREEGQGAYEQYF.

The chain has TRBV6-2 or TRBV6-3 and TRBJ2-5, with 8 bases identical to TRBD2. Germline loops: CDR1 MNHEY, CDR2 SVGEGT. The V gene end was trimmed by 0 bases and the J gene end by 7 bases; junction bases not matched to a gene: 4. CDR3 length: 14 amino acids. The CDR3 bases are TGTGCCAGCAGTTACTCCGGGACTAGGGGGACCCAGTACTTC. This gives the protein CASSYSGTRGTQYF.

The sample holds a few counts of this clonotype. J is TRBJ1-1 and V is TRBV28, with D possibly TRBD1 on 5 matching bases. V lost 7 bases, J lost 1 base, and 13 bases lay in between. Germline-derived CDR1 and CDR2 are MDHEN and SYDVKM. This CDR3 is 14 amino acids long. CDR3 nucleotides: TGTGCCAGCATTCTAGGGGCCTGGAACACTGAAGCTTTCTTT. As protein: CASILGAWNTEAFF.

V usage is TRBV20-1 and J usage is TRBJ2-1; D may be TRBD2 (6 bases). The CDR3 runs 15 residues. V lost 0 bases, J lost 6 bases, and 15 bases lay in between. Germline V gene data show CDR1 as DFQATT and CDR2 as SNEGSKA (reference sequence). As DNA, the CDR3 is TGCAGTGCTAGAGATCTAACCGGGACTCTCAATGAGCAGTTCTTC. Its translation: CSARDLTGTLNEQFF.

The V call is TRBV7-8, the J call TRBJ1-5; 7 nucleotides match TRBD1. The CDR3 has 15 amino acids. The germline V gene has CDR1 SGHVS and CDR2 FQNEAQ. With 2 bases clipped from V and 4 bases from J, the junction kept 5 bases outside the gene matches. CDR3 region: CASSLSGQVNQPQHF. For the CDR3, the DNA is TGTGCCAGCAGCTTATCCGGACAGGTAAATCAGCCCCAGCATTTT.